This TCR beta chain was sequenced in a study of CD8 T cell repertoires and HIV-1 epitope variants. Study-wide context: Each of Twenty-five Gag and Nef epitope peptides stimulated a separate culture. Equal numbers of autologous T cell-negative cells presented antigen to enriched T cells.

Study-level points and caveats: Eight or nine antigen-specific TCR beta clonotypes were found; roughly six seemed cross-reactive to variants.

On the immunoSEQ platform, TCR beta CDR3s were sequenced at survey depth. The assay was immunoSEQ multiplex PCR, and TCRdb's table has in-frame clones only and misses some. The sample holds under 6,000 clones, 66% seen once. Comments on this clone: What it recognizes is unknown.

Germline loops: CDR1 MNHEY, CDR2 SMNVEV (reference sequence). The CDR3 loop spans 19 amino acids. Losses at the gene ends were 3 bases for V and 7 bases for J; bases not matched to a gene: 16. The receptor was isolated from a male donor with HIV. The sample comprised cultured CD8+ T cells derived from PBMCs. The V call is TRBV27, the J call TRBJ2-2; 11 positions match TRBD2. CDR3 DNA: TGTGCCAGCAGTTTGTTTTTAGGGCTAGCGGGAGGTTCTGACGGGGAGCTGTTTTTT. Protein sequence: CASSLFLGLAGGSDGELFF.